Given below is one TCR beta chain in context. This entry is derived from a study of identical twins. Per germline, CDR1 SEHNR and CDR2 FQNEAQ (reference sequence). CDR3 size: 15 residues. The ends were cut back, 0 bases at V and 6 bases at J, with 12 bases in the middle. MiXCR, applied by TCRdb to the 5' RACE reads, yields one record per CDR3 protein. This sample has about 720,000 distinct CDR3 sequences, with 8% to 9% found just once. These data are also associated with another study on yellow fever vaccine responses in identical twins.

This TCR derives from a woman between 18 and 29 years old in good health. The V and J genes are TRBV7-9 and TRBJ2-1; D uncertain. What was sequenced was PBMCs. In DNA form, the CDR3 reads TGTGCCAGCAGCTTAGCGACTGCGGCGACCAATGAGCAGTTCTTC. It translates to CASSLATAATNEQFF.